The 27 T cell receptor beta chains given below trace back to one sample, sequenced in a study of cytomegalovirus exposure and HLA in healthy donors. The primer mix had 60 Vbeta and 13 Jbeta primers. Sequencing was performed with immunoSEQ multiplex PCR; in TCRdb, only in-frame clones are kept and a portion is missing. The sample consists of tens of thousands of clones, roughly 74% of them appearing once. Specimen: PBMCs. Source of these receptors: a woman aged 25 to 39 in good health and CMV-seropositive.

This clone was counted between two and nine times. The V gene is TRBV11-3, the J gene TRBJ2-3, with TRBD1 matching over 12 bases. CDR3 length equals 15 residues. CDR1 and CDR2 from the germline V gene are SGHNT and YENEEA. The junction had 4 bases not matched to a gene; V was cut back by 5 bases and J by 4 bases. CDR3 coding DNA: TGTGCCAGCAGCCCGGGACAGGGGGCAGCAGATACGCAGTATTTT. Translated: CASSPGQGAADTQYF.

The chain has TRBV30 and TRBJ1-2, with TRBD1 matching 8 bases. V trimming: 5 bases; J trimming: 2 bases; junction bases outside the gene matches: 4. Germline CDR1 and CDR2: GTSNPN and SVGIG (reference sequence). The CDR3 has 13 amino acids. The CDR3 spells CAWGDRPNYGYTF. CDR3 in DNA: TGTGCCTGGGGGGACAGGCCAAACTATGGCTACACCTTC.

V is TRBV2 and J is TRBJ2-7; TRBD2 might be the D (5 bases). The CDR3 contains 14 residues. Germline V CDR1 and CDR2: SNHLY, FYNNEI. Trimming took 3 bases from V and 3 from J, leaving 12 bases between them. The CDR3 coding sequence is TGTGCCAGCAGTGATGGGCGGGTGTACTACGAGCAGTACTTC. It codes for CASSDGRVYYEQYF.

The gene calls are TRBV5-6 and TRBJ2-7; D is possibly TRBD1 (5 bases). Germline lookup yields CDR1 SGHDT and CDR2 YYEEEE. With 0 bases removed from V and 7 bases from J, the gap between germline ends came to 17 bases. This CDR3 comprises 15 residues. The CDR3 is CASSLVQGKTGEQYF. The CDR3 DNA is TGTGCCAGCAGCTTGGTGCAGGGTAAAACCGGTGAGCAGTACTTC.

This rearrangement joins TRBV30 to TRBJ1-1, with 11 bases fitting TRBD1. Per the germline V gene, CDR1 is GTSNPN and CDR2 is SVGIG (reference sequence). The CDR3 contains 12 residues. The CDR3 is CGWDRGFREAFF. CDR3 coding DNA: TGTGGGTGGGACAGGGGGTTTCGTGAAGCTTTCTTT.

The V and J genes are TRBV20-1 and TRBJ2-7; D unclear. The V end lost 1 base, the J end lost 6 bases, and 7 bases lay between the germline ends. The CDR3 is 11 residues long. CDR1 is DFQATT, CDR2 SNEGSKA, per germline (reference sequence). The CDR3 protein is CSARVRSEQYF. The DNA for the CDR3 is TGCAGTGCTAGAGTACGCAGCGAGCAGTACTTC.

The chain joins TRBV21-1 to TRBJ1-2; the tabulated D call, TRBD1, remains unverified against the DNA. TRBV21-1 is deemed a pseudogene. This CDR3 is built from 14 residues. The CDR3 DNA follows: TGTGCCAGCAGTCAAGACAGGGATAACTATGGCTACACCTTC. This translates into CASSQDRDNYGYTF.

There are a few counts of this clone. The chain links TRBV6-5 to TRBJ2-7; maybe TRBD1 (5 bases). The CDR3 length is 15 residues. Germline CDR1 is MNHEY and CDR2 is SVGAGI. V was shortened by 5 bases and J by 0 bases, with 14 bases between the two germline ends. The chain's CDR3 is CASSSGQGDSYEQYF. Written as DNA, the CDR3 is TGTGCCAGCAGTAGTGGGCAGGGTGACTCCTACGAGCAGTACTTC.

The chain uses TRBV30 and TRBJ2-2; 15 positions agree with TRBD2. Trimming removed 3 bases from V and 0 bases from J; junction bases left unmatched: 5. The CDR3 length is 18 residues. Germline V gene sequence: CDR1 GTSNPN, CDR2 SVGIG (reference sequence). CDR3 DNA: TGTGCCTGGAGCCGGACTAGCGGGAGGGTTACGAACACCGGGGAGCTGTTTTTT. This encodes CAWSRTSGRVTNTGELFF.

The chain has TRBV10-3 and TRBJ2-7, with D possibly TRBD2 on 7 matching bases. The length of the CDR3 is 16 residues. From germline, CDR1 is ENHRY and CDR2 SYGVKD. V was clipped by 2 bases and J by 5 bases, with 19 bases between them. CDR3 region: CAISEREGRGHHEQYF. The CDR3 bases are TGTGCCATCAGTGAGAGAGAGGGGAGGGGACATCACGAGCAGTACTTC.

The chain carries TRBV29-1 and TRBJ1-4; D perhaps matches TRBD1 (5 bases). This CDR3 has 16 amino acids. V was trimmed by 5 bases and J by 4 bases, leaving 20 bases between them. The germline CDR1 and CDR2 sequences are SQVTM and ANQGSEA. CDR3 bases: TGCAGCGTTTATCAAGACGGGGGACGGTTTAATGAAAAACTGTTTTTT. Amino acid sequence: CSVYQDGGRFNEKLFF.

The V and J genes are TRBV2 and TRBJ2-5; 12 positions match TRBD2. Germline CDR1 is SNHLY and CDR2 is FYNNEI. The CDR3 is 15 residues long. J was trimmed by 9 bases and V by 6 bases; bases with no gene match: 11. The CDR3 sequence: CASRSGTSGFDAQYF. The CDR3, as DNA: TGTGCCAGCAGGTCCGGGACTAGCGGGTTCGATGCCCAGTACTTC.

The chain couples TRBV19 to TRBJ1-5, with 10 bases lining up with TRBD1. The V gene end was trimmed by 6 bases and the J gene end by 8 bases; junction bases not matched to a gene: 7. Germline CDR1 reads LNHDA; CDR2 reads SQIVND (reference sequence). The CDR3 has 14 amino acids. The DNA of the CDR3 is TGTGCCAGTAGGACGGACAGGGGGACGAAGCCCCAGCATTTT. It codes for CASRTDRGTKPQHF.

This chain uses TRBV7-8 with TRBJ1-5; D remains ambiguous. The ends were cut back, 5 bases at V and 4 bases at J, with 12 bases in the middle. There are 14 residues in the CDR3. Germline assignment: CDR1 SGHVS and CDR2 FQNEAQ. DNA of the CDR3: TGTGCCAGCAGCCCGCGGGCACCGAATCAGCCCCAGCATTTT. It is translated as CASSPRAPNQPQHF.

The chain has TRBV18 and TRBJ2-1, with 10 bases fitting TRBD1. Germline trimming cut 3 bases from V and 10 bases from J; bases unmatched to any gene: 3. Germline V gives CDR1 KGHSH, CDR2 LQKENI. The CDR3 sequence is 13 residues long. CDR3 region: CASSPGQGVEQFF. The CDR3 nucleotides read TGTGCCAGCTCACCTGGACAGGGGGTGGAGCAGTTCTTC.

The chain has TRBV7-2 and TRBJ1-5, with D possibly being TRBD1 (6 bases). The germline V gene encodes CDR1 SGHTA and CDR2 FQGNSA. The length of the CDR3 is 13 residues. The V end was cut by 2 bases, the J end by 6 bases, with 8 bases between. The CDR3 sequence is CASSLNRAQPQHF. The DNA of the CDR3 is TGTGCCAGCAGCTTAAACAGGGCTCAGCCCCAGCATTTT.

The rearrangement joins TRBV19 to TRBJ1-2; D might be TRBD1 (5 bases). The germline V gene encodes CDR1 LNHDA and CDR2 SQIVND (reference sequence). The CDR3 contains 13 residues. The ends were cut back, 7 bases at V and 7 bases at J, with 16 bases in the middle. In DNA, the CDR3 is TGTGCCAGTAATCTCCTTGGAGGGACTGGCTACACCTTC. Translation: CASNLLGGTGYTF. Full variable domain (remainder filled in from reference TRBV19 and TRBJ1-2): DGGITQSPKYLFRKEGQNVTLSCEQNLNHDAMYWYRQDPGQGLRLIYYSQIVNDFQKGDIAEGYSVSREKKESFPLTVTSAQKNPTAFYLCASNLLGGTGYTFGSGTRLTVV.

The rearrangement uses TRBV16 and TRBJ1-1, with a possible D match to TRBD1 (5 bases). This CDR3 has 17 amino acids. Trimming shortened V by 5 bases and J by 6 bases, and 25 bases separated the two germline ends. Germline CDR1 and CDR2: KGHSY and FQNENV. The CDR3 coding sequence is TGTGCCAGCAGCATGTTTCCACCCCGGGAGGGGAGGGCTGAAGCTTTCTTT. It translates to CASSMFPPREGRAEAFF.

This clone was seen more than once but under ten times. V usage is TRBV28 and J usage is TRBJ2-3; D is uncertain. This CDR3 region has 13 residues. The germline V gene has CDR1 MDHEN and CDR2 SYDVKM. V lost 6 bases and J 5 bases, leaving 12 bases between the germline ends. The CDR3: CASSRIAKDTQYF. The CDR3 region has the DNA TGTGCCAGCAGCCGGATAGCAAAAGATACGCAGTATTTT. The full variable domain, its missing parts supplied by reference TRBV28 and TRBJ2-3, is DVKVTQSSRYLVKRTGEKVFLECVQDMDHENMFWYRQDPGLGLRLIYFSYDVKMKEKGDIPEGYSVSREKKERFSLILESASTNQTSMYLCASSRIAKDTQYFGPGTRLTVL.

V is TRBV6-5 and J is TRBJ1-1; TRBD1 is a possible D gene (5 bases). The CDR3 length is 13 residues. V lost 8 bases and J lost 4, with 14 bases in between. Germline CDR1 and CDR2: MNHEY and SVGAGI. The CDR3 DNA sequence: TGTGCCAGCGGCCCAGGAGGGGTCACTGAAGCTTTCTTT. Translation: CASGPGGVTEAFF.

This clone was counted once. The chain carries TRBV7-6 and TRBJ2-7; weak D call: TRBD2 (6 bases). This CDR3 spans 15 amino acids. V lost 1 base and J 3 bases, leaving 13 bases between the germline ends. CDR1 and CDR2 (germline): SGHVS, FNYEAQ. CDR3 DNA sequence: TGTGCCAGCAGCTTAGGTTCCGGGAGAGACTACGAGCAGTACTTC. It specifies CASSLGSGRDYEQYF.

This chain links TRBV29-1 with TRBJ1-1; D may be TRBD1 (5 bases). From germline, CDR1 is SQVTM and CDR2 ANQGSEA. This CDR3 has 14 residues. Deletions cut 4 bases from V and 5 bases from J, with 17 bases between. CDR3 sequence: CSVVGGTGRTEAFF. The CDR3 nucleotides are TGCAGCGTTGTTGGGGGGACGGGGAGGACTGAAGCTTTCTTT.

The rearrangement uses TRBV30 and TRBJ1-1, with D perhaps matching TRBD1 (5 bases). Germline CDR1 is GTSNPN and CDR2 is SVGIG (reference sequence). The CDR3 has 12 residues. Trimming cost V 0 bases and J 10 bases, with 12 bases left between them. In DNA form, the CDR3 reads TGTGCCTGGAGTGTTTCTCCGGGGGTAGCTTTCTTT. It codes for CAWSVSPGVAFF.

The CDR3 sequence is CASSFTGAVRETQYF. DNA of the CDR3: TGCGCCAGCAGCTTCACAGGGGCGGTGAGAGAGACCCAGTACTTC. The chain couples TRBV5-1 to TRBJ2-5; 7 nucleotides match TRBD1. J was trimmed by 4 bases and V by 2 bases; bases with no gene match: 8. The CDR3 runs 15 residues. Germline CDR1 SGHRS, CDR2 YFSETQ.

This clone has only a few counts. This sequence joins TRBV2 and TRBJ1-1; no clear D gene. CDR3 length: 14 residues. Trimming took off 4 bases at V and 4 bases at J, with 13 bases between the two ends. Germline CDR1 and CDR2: SNHLY and FYNNEI. DNA for the CDR3: TGTGCCAGCAGTGCAGAGAGGCTGGGCACTGAAGCTTTCTTT. Its protein is CASSAERLGTEAFF.

The V call is TRBV10-3, the J call TRBJ2-3; 14 bases map to TRBD2. Losses at the gene ends were 6 bases for V and 4 bases for J; bases not matched to a gene: 6. In germline, CDR1 is ENHRY, CDR2 SYGVKD. This CDR3 is 16 amino acids long. The CDR3 sequence is CAISKGLAGVSDTQYF. CDR3 nucleotide sequence: TGTGCCATCAGCAAGGGACTAGCGGGAGTGTCAGATACGCAGTATTTT.

The chain joins TRBV6-6 to TRBJ2-1; a weak D match, TRBD2 (6 bases). Trimming removed 0 bases from V and 4 bases from J, with 10 bases in between. This CDR3 region has 15 residues. The germline V gene has CDR1 MNHNY and CDR2 SVGAGI (reference sequence). The chain's CDR3 is CASSYSGGGYNEQFF. CDR3 in DNA: TGTGCCAGCAGTTACTCGGGGGGAGGTTACAATGAGCAGTTCTTC.